Listed below are T cell receptor beta chains from one sample, sequenced in a study of shared T cell receptors in the human thymus. Sequencing used immunoSEQ multiplex PCR; TCRdb keeps in-frame clones, though not all of them. Of roughly 500,000 clones in the sample, around 82% were seen once. These same data were also listed under a study on human thymus T cells.

The sequencing sample was made of thymocytes. The receptors come from a boy under three years old with a congenital heart defect. Each CDR3 is given with its conserved first and last residue. A D gene is named only where the DNA matches it firmly. A clone size is listed for some rows: how often the clone was seen (once, few, many), or a class if it is expanded.

V gene	D gene	J gene	clone size	CDR3 protein	CDR3 DNA
TRBV30	TRBD2	TRBJ2-7	-	CADQGTSGNSYEQYF	TGTGCCGACCAGGGAACTAGCGGGAACTCCTACGAGCAGTACTTC
TRBV6-6	-	TRBJ1-5	-	CASSYATPTRDQPQHF	TGTGCCAGCAGTTACGCGACACCAACCCGAGATCAGCCCCAGCATTTT
TRBV11-2	-	TRBJ2-1	-	CASSLQEGSYNEQFF	TGTGCCAGCAGCTTACAAGAGGGATCTTACAATGAGCAGTTCTTC
TRBV5-6	TRBD1	TRBJ1-4	-	CASSTLTGHRGYEKLFF	TGTGCCAGCAGCACCCTAACAGGGCACAGGGGGTATGAAAAACTGTTTTTT
TRBV6-1	-	TRBJ2-7	-	CASSEAVPLAGLSYEQYF	TGTGCCAGCAGTGAAGCGGTCCCTCTCGCCGGACTCTCCTACGAGCAGTACTTC
TRBV6-6	TRBD2	TRBJ2-1	-	CASSYFGTSGRNEQFF	TGTGCCAGCAGTTACTTTGGGACTAGCGGACGGAATGAGCAGTTCTTC
TRBV9	-	TRBJ1-5	-	CASSVSPRRNQPQHF	TGTGCCAGCAGCGTTAGCCCTCGAAGAAATCAGCCCCAGCATTTT
TRBV2	TRBD2	TRBJ2-3	-	CASSPRTSGSKTDTQYF	TGTGCCAGCAGCCCCAGGACTAGCGGGAGTAAAACAGATACGCAGTATTTT
TRBV28	-	TRBJ1-5	few	CASSLGGGNQPQHF	TGTGCCAGCAGTTTAGGGGGGGGGAATCAGCCCCAGCATTTT
TRBV5-1	TRBD1	TRBJ2-2	few	CASSLGQGVQNNTGELFF	TGCGCCAGCAGCTTGGGCCAGGGGGTCCAAAATAACACCGGGGAGCTGTTTTTT
TRBV10-2	TRBD2	TRBJ2-1	-	CASSPGLAGSRFF	TGCGCCAGCAGCCCCGGACTAGCGGGCTCAAGGTTCTTC
TRBV6-5	TRBD1	TRBJ2-7	-	CASSYGNRDRGYEQYF	TGTGCCAGCAGTTACGGGAACCGGGACAGGGGCTACGAGCAGTACTTC
TRBV30	TRBD2	TRBJ2-1	-	CAWSARAGTSLNNEQFF	TGTGCCTGGAGTGCTAGGGCCGGGACTAGCTTGAACAATGAGCAGTTCTTC
TRBV2	-	TRBJ1-1	-	CASSTGARAAEAFF	TGTGCCAGCAGTACAGGCGCTAGAGCTGCTGAAGCTTTCTTT